The rows below give T cell receptor beta chains drawn from one sample of a study of blood T cell repertoires in COVID-19. Assay: immunoSEQ multiplex PCR; the TCRdb copy retains only in-frame clones and omits some. The table records about 88,000 clones, about 70% of them present only once. Sample: peripheral blood. These receptor sequences come from an older woman in a cohort sampled during active or convalescent COVID-19. CDR3s include the opening cysteine and the closing phenylalanine or tryptophan. The D gene is left open where the match is weak. Not every row has a clone size; where given, it reads once, few, many or a size class.

size,J,D,V,CDR3,DNA
NA,TRBJ1-1,TRBD1,TRBV18,CASSPPLTGGVTEAFF,TGTGCCAGCTCACCACCCCTGACAGGGGGTGTTACTGAAGCTTTCTTT
NA,TRBJ2-6,NA,TRBV21-1,CASSKRQGANNVLTF,TGTGCCAGCAGCAAGCGACAGGGGGCCAACAACGTCCTGACTTTC
NA,TRBJ1-2,TRBD1,TRBV4-2,CASSQEVRQGAFGYTF,TGTGCCAGCAGCCAAGAAGTAAGGCAGGGGGCCTTCGGCTACACCTTC
NA,TRBJ1-2,TRBD1,TRBV5-1,CASSSYGPGQGIGIINYYRGYTF,TGCGCCAGCAGCTCCTACGGCCCGGGACAGGGGATTGGAATAATTAACTACTATCGTGGCTACACCTTC
NA,TRBJ2-3,NA,TRBV7-3,CASSSEGITDTQYF,TGTGCCAGCAGCTCGGAGGGGATCACAGATACGCAGTATTTT
NA,TRBJ2-1,TRBD2,TRBV7-9,CASSSGTSGGASYNEQFF,TGTGCCAGCAGCTCTGGGACTAGCGGGGGGGCCTCCTACAATGAGCAGTTCTTC
NA,TRBJ2-1,NA,TRBV4-2,CASSQERYNEQFF,TGTGCCAGCAGCCAAGAGAGATACAATGAGCAGTTCTTC
NA,TRBJ2-7,NA,TRBV20-1,CSAFTFYEQYF,TGCAGTGCTTTTACTTTTTACGAGCAGTACTTC
NA,TRBJ1-1,NA,TRBV2,CASSEMGADTEAFF,TGTGCCAGCAGTGAGATGGGAGCGGACACTGAAGCTTTCTTT
NA,TRBJ2-6,NA,TRBV9,CASSQDRSSGANVLTF,TGTGCCAGCAGCCAAGACAGGAGCTCTGGGGCCAACGTCCTGACTTTC
NA,TRBJ1-1,NA,TRBV5-1,CASSPIGGGTEAFF,TGCGCCAGCAGCCCGATCGGGGGAGGCACTGAAGCTTTCTTT
NA,TRBJ1-5,NA,TRBV19,CASSIEFGGIGQPQHF,TGTGCCAGTAGTATAGAGTTCGGAGGGATAGGGCAGCCCCAGCATTTT
NA,TRBJ2-1,NA,TRBV7-3,CASSFGRQGGEQFF,TGTGCCAGCAGCTTTGGCCGACAGGGAGGTGAGCAGTTCTTC
NA,TRBJ2-1,TRBD1,TRBV12-5,CASGLGATGSYYNEQFF,TGTGCTAGTGGTTTAGGAGCGACAGGGAGCTATTACAATGAGCAGTTCTTC
NA,TRBJ1-3,NA,TRBV28,CASSSAGFRESGNTIYF,TGTGCCAGCAGTTCAGCGGGATTCCGGGAAAGTGGAAACACCATATATTTT
NA,TRBJ1-1,NA,TRBV21-1,CASSNRSAGRGNTEAFF,TGTGCCAGCAGCAATAGGTCTGCAGGTCGGGGGAACACTGAAGCTTTCTTT
NA,TRBJ1-6,TRBD1,TRBV6-1,CASSEGQGTSPLHF,TGTGCCAGCAGTGAAGGACAGGGAACTTCACCCCTCCACTTT
NA,TRBJ1-3,TRBD1,TRBV30,CAWALQGKTIYF,TGTGCCTGGGCCCTACAGGGGAAGACCATATATTTT
NA,TRBJ2-3,NA,TRBV21-1,CASSKENGGGTNTDTQYF,TGTGCCAGCAGCAAAGAGAATGGCGGGGGCACCAACACAGATACGCAGTATTTT
NA,TRBJ1-6,NA,TRBV6-5,CASSPQGTPPLHF,TGTGCCAGCAGTCCACAGGGTACTCCACCCCTCCACTTT
NA,TRBJ1-6,NA,TRBV27,CASRPTSAAGNNSPLHF,TGTGCCAGCCGCCCAACCTCTGCGGCAGGGAATAATTCACCCCTCCACTTT
many,TRBJ2-7,TRBD1,TRBV7-9,CASSARDRFEQYF,TGTGCCAGCAGCGCACGGGACAGGTTCGAGCAGTACTTC
few,TRBJ1-5,TRBD1,TRBV6-5,CATSDRGLSNQPQHF,TGTGCCACCAGCGACAGGGGGCTTAGCAATCAGCCCCAGCATTTT
NA,TRBJ2-5,TRBD2,TRBV4-1,CASSQDVGLAVYF,TGCGCCAGCAGCCAAGACGTCGGACTAGCGGTATACTTC
NA,TRBJ1-6,TRBD1,TRBV18,CASSPDRGLSSPLHF,TGTGCCAGCTCACCGGACAGGGGGCTGAGTTCACCCCTCCACTTT
NA,TRBJ1-2,TRBD1,TRBV10-3,CAISESNRGANYGYTF,TGTGCCATCAGTGAGTCGAACAGGGGGGCTAACTATGGCTACACCTTC
NA,TRBJ1-1,NA,TRBV5-1,CASSPTLGDTEAFF,TGCGCCAGCAGCCCGACACTCGGGGACACTGAAGCTTTCTTT
few,TRBJ1-5,TRBD1,TRBV6-6,CASSPRGQGGNQPQHF,TGTGCCAGCAGTCCCCGCGGACAGGGGGGCAATCAGCCCCAGCATTTT
NA,TRBJ2-5,TRBD2,TRBV19,CASSLTPTLAWETQYF,TGTGCCAGTAGCCTAACGCCCACACTAGCGTGGGAGACCCAGTACTTC